This T cell receptor beta chain was retrieved from a study of T cell changes during pregnancy in multiple sclerosis. V was trimmed by 6 bases and J by 4 bases, leaving 12 bases between them. From germline, CDR1 is MNHNY and CDR2 SVGAGI (reference sequence). CDR3 size: 14 residues. Profiling relied on immunoSEQ multiplex PCR, and the TCRdb table lists in-frame clones only, not all of them. The repertoire includes more than 65,000 clones, around nine tenths of them detected once, and 3% to 3.5% sits in the top ten. This specimen consisted of peripheral blood, obtained before pregnancy. This clonotype was obtained from a female donor with multiple sclerosis, enrolled in a pregnancy study. V is TRBV6-6 and J is TRBJ1-4, with D unclear. The CDR3 spells CASSPTIGNEKLFF. Here the CDR3 DNA reads TGTGCCAGCAGCCCTACGATCGGTAATGAAAAACTGTTTTTT.